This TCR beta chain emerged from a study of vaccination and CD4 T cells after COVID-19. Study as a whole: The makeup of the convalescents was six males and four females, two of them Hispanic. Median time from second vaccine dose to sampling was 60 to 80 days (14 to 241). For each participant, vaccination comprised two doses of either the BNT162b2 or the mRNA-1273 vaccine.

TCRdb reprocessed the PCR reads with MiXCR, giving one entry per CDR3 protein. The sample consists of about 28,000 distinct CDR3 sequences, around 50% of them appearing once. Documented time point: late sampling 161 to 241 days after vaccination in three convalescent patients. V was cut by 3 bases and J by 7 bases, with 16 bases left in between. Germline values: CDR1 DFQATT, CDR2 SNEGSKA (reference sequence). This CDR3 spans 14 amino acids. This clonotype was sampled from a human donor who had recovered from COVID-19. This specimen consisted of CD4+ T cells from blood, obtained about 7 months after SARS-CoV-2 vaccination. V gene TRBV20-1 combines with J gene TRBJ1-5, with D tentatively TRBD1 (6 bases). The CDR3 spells CSASYQGLRQPQHF. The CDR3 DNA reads TGCAGTGCTAGTTATCAGGGGCTTCGGCAGCCCCAGCATTTT.